This T cell receptor (beta chain) was found in a study of blood T cell repertoires in COVID-19. In the study overall: From the United States, Italy and Spain came samples of acute and convalescent COVID-19. PBMCs, B-cell-depleted T cells, or T cells were the source of the cDNA or gDNA that made up the material.

CDR1 SGHRS and CDR2 YFSETQ come from the germline V gene. This CDR3 is built from 15 residues. V gave up 0 bases and J gave up 0 bases, with 7 bases separating them. Authors' processing steps: Researchers report that nucleated cell counts were estimated from reference gene primer amplification. The data were produced by immunoSEQ multiplex PCR, yet TCRdb's version contains in-frame clones alone and is incomplete. V and J calls and clone size come straight from that table; D and trimming were deduced from the DNA. The sample lists about 380,000 clones, around 89% occurring once. This clone was recorded only once.

The sequence was obtained from a man aged 18 to 35 with active or convalescent COVID-19. The V and J genes are TRBV5-1 and TRBJ1-3, with TRBD1 as a possible D gene (6 bases). Material for sequencing was peripheral blood. CDR3 sequence reads: CASSLAGDSGNTIYF. The CDR3 nucleotides read TGCGCCAGCAGCTTGGCAGGGGACTCTGGAAACACCATATATTTT.